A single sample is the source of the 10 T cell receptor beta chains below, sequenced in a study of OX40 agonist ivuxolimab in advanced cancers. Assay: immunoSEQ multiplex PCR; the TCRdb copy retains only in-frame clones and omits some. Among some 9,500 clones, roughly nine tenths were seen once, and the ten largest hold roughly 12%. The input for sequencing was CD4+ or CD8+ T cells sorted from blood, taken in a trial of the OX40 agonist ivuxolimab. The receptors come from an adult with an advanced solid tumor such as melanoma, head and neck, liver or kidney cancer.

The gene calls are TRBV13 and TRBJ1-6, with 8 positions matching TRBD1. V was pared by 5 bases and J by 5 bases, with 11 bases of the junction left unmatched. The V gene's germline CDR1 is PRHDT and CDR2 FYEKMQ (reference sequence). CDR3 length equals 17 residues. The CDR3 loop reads CASSAWTGKRHNSPLHF. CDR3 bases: TGTGCCAGCAGCGCCTGGACAGGGAAACGTCATAATTCACCCCTCCACTTT.

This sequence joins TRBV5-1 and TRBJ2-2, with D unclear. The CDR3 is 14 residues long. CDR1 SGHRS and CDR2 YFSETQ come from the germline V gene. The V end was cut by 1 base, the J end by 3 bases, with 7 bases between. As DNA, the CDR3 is TGCGCCAGCAGCTTGTTATCGGACACCGGGGAGCTGTTTTTT. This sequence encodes CASSLLSDTGELFF.

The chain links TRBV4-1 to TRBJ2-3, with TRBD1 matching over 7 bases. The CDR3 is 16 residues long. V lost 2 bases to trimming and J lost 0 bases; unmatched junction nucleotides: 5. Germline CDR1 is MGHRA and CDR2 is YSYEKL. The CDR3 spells CASSQLGQASTDTQYF. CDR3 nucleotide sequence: TGCGCCAGCAGCCAACTAGGACAGGCAAGCACAGATACGCAGTATTTT.

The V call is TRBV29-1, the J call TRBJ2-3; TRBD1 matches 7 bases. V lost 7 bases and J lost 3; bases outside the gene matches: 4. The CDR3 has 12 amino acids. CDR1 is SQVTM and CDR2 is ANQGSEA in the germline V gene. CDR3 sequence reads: CSAKTGTDTQYF. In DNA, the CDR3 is TGCAGCGCCAAGACAGGGACAGATACGCAGTATTTT.

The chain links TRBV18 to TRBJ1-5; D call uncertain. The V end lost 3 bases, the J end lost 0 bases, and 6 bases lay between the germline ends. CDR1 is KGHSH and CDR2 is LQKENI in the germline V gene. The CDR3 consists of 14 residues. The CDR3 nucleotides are TGTGCCAGCTCACCCCAGACTAGCAATCAGCCCCAGCATTTT. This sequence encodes CASSPQTSNQPQHF.

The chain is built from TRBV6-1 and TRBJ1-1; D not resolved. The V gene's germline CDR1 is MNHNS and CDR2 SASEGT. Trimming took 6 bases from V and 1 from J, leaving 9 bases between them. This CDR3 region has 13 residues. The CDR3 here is CASRGPQNTEAFF. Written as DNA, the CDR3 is TGTGCCAGCAGAGGGCCCCAGAACACTGAAGCTTTCTTT.

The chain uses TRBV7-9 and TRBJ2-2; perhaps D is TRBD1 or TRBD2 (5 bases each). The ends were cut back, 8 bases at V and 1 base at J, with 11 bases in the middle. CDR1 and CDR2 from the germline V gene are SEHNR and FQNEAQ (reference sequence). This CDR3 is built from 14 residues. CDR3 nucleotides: TGTGCCAGCCCATGGGACCTGAACACCGGGGAGCTGTTTTTT. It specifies CASPWDLNTGELFF.

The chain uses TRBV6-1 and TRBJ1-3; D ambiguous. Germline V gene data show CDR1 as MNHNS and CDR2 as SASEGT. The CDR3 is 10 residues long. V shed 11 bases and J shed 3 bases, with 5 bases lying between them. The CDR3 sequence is CAPCGNTIYF. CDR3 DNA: TGTGCCCCGTGTGGAAACACCATATATTTT.

CDR3 residues: CASSLHRPAKNIQYF. The CDR3 DNA reads as TGTGCCAGCAGTTTACACCGCCCCGCCAAAAACATTCAGTACTTC. V usage is TRBV27 and J usage is TRBJ2-4; D not certain. V shed 2 bases and J shed 1 base, with 9 bases lying between them. CDR1 is MNHEY, CDR2 SMNVEV, per germline (reference sequence). This CDR3 is 15 amino acids long.

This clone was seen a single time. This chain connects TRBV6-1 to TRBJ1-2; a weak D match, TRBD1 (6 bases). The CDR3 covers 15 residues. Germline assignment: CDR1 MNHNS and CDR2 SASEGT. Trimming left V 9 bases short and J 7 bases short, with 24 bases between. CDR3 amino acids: CASFRGGSLGSGYTF. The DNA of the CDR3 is TGTGCCAGTTTCAGGGGAGGTTCACTAGGCAGTGGCTACACCTTC.